Presented here are 14 T cell receptor beta chains from one specimen sequenced in a study of blood T cell repertoires in COVID-19. Measured with immunoSEQ multiplex PCR; TCRdb has only the in-frame clones, and not every one. This table has about 200,000 clones, roughly 82% appearing once. Sequencing was done on a sample of peripheral blood. The receptors here all came from a woman aged 35 to 49 with acute or convalescent COVID-19.

The chain employs TRBV5-1 and TRBJ2-7; D is unresolved. Germline-derived CDR1 and CDR2 are SGHRS and YFSETQ. Trimming removed 0 bases from V and 2 bases from J, with 9 bases in between. This CDR3 is built from 14 residues. CDR3 loop: CASSLAGVAYEQYF. Written as DNA, the CDR3 is TGCGCCAGCAGCTTGGCCGGAGTGGCCTACGAGCAGTACTTC.

The chain combines TRBV2 with TRBJ1-1; D might be TRBD1 (5 bases). The CDR3 spans 14 residues. Germline-derived CDR1 and CDR2 are SNHLY and FYNNEI. Trimming stripped 5 bases from V and 1 base from J, with 11 bases between. The CDR3 nucleotides read TGTGCCAGCAGTCATACACAGGCGAACACTGAAGCTTTCTTT. Protein product: CASSHTQANTEAFF.

The V call is TRBV7-9, the J call TRBJ2-7, with D perhaps matching TRBD1 (6 bases). This CDR3 spans 14 amino acids. From germline, CDR1 is SEHNR and CDR2 FQNEAQ (reference sequence). Trimming pared 4 bases from V and 1 base from J, leaving 11 bases between. In nucleotides, the CDR3 is TGTGCCAGCAGCTCGGGACATCAATCCTACGAGCAGTACTTC. Its translation: CASSSGHQSYEQYF.

The V call is TRBV7-9, the J call TRBJ1-4; D not resolved. Trimming cost V 8 bases and J 6 bases, with 7 bases left between them. Germline lookup yields CDR1 SEHNR and CDR2 FQNEAQ (reference sequence). The length of the CDR3 is 11 residues. Here the CDR3 DNA reads TGTGCCAGCGGACTTCATGAAAAACTGTTTTTT. Its protein product is CASGLHEKLFF.

This chain uses TRBV5-3 with TRBJ2-7; 7 bases are a match to TRBD2. TRBV5-3 is assigned to the ORF class and has an uncertain function. The ends lost 4 bases at V and 3 bases at J; junction bases unmatched: 7. The CDR3 totals 14 residues. This CDR3 reads CARSGGTTGYEQYF. Written as DNA, the CDR3 is TGTGCCAGAAGCGGAGGGACTACCGGCTACGAGCAGTACTTC.

The J gene is TRBJ2-7, the V gene TRBV4-1; no firm D call. Trimming left V 0 bases short and J 7 bases short, with 10 bases between. The CDR3 covers 13 residues. CDR1 and CDR2 (germline): MGHRA, YSYEKL. The CDR3 coding sequence is TGCGCCAGCAGCCAAGACGTCGTTAAAGAGCAGTACTTC. This gives the protein CASSQDVVKEQYF.

The V gene is TRBV19, the J gene TRBJ2-1; 7 bases line up with TRBD1. The V segment lost 5 bases and the J segment 1 base; nucleotides outside the gene matches: 5. Germline assignment: CDR1 LNHDA and CDR2 SQIVND (reference sequence). CDR3 size: 15 residues. CDR3 sequence reads: CASSSGRGSYNEQFF. The CDR3 nucleotides read TGTGCCAGTAGTTCAGGCAGGGGGTCCTACAATGAGCAGTTCTTC.

The gene calls are TRBV12-3 or TRBV12-4 and TRBJ2-7; perhaps TRBD1 as D (6 bases). This CDR3 is built from 12 residues. The V end was cut by 5 bases, the J end by 5 bases, with 10 bases between. CDR3 bases: TGTGCCAGCAGTCAGGGGACAAACGAGCAGTACTTC. This codes for CASSQGTNEQYF.

The gene calls are TRBV18 and TRBJ2-2, with D perhaps matching TRBD1 (5 bases). Germline CDR1 is KGHSH and CDR2 is LQKENI. Trimming took 2 bases from V and 4 from J, leaving 8 bases between them. The CDR3 has 14 amino acids. CDR3 residues: CASSPSRGTGELFF. Here the CDR3 DNA reads TGTGCCAGCTCACCATCTAGGGGCACCGGGGAGCTGTTTTTT.

The chain links TRBV14 to TRBJ2-2; no clear D. The V gene's germline CDR1 is SGHDN and CDR2 FVKESK. Trimming took off 1 base at V and 3 bases at J, with 9 bases between the two ends. This CDR3 has 15 amino acids. The CDR3 reads CASSQVAGYTGELFF. CDR3 coding DNA: TGTGCCAGCAGCCAAGTGGCAGGCTACACCGGGGAGCTGTTTTTT.

This chain uses TRBV5-6 with TRBJ1-6; D might be TRBD1 (6 bases). Trimming shortened V by 4 bases and J by 5 bases, and 13 bases separated the two germline ends. The CDR3 consists of 15 residues. From germline, CDR1 is SGHDT and CDR2 YYEEEE. The CDR3 sequence is CASSVQDRNNSPLHF. The CDR3 bases are TGTGCCAGCAGCGTCCAGGACAGAAATAATTCACCCCTCCACTTT.

V and J are TRBV9 and TRBJ1-1; 11 nucleotides match TRBD1. V trimming: 3 bases; J trimming: 4 bases; junction bases outside the gene matches: 14. CDR1 SGDLS and CDR2 YYNGEE come from the germline V gene. The CDR3 is 18 amino acids. CDR3 in DNA: TGTGCCAGCAGCGAACAATTCGGGACAGGGGGAGTGGGCACTGAAGCTTTCTTT. Encoded protein: CASSEQFGTGGVGTEAFF.

The chain joins TRBV5-1 to TRBJ1-1, with 10 positions matching TRBD1. Trimming at V came to 1 base and at J to 4 bases, leaving 4 bases not matched to a gene. The CDR3 sequence is 15 residues long. The germline V gene has CDR1 SGHRS and CDR2 YFSETQ. The CDR3 DNA is TGCGCCAGCAGCTTGCGGGGACAGGGGTTCACTGAAGCTTTCTTT. Translating it yields CASSLRGQGFTEAFF. Combining the CDR3 with reference TRBV5-1 and TRBJ1-1 gives the whole variable domain KAGVTQTPRYLIKTRGQQVTLSCSPISGHRSVSWYQQTPGQGLQFLFEYFSETQRNKGNFPGRFSGRQFSNSRSEMNVSTLELGDSALYLCASSLRGQGFTEAFFGQGTRLTVV.

The rearrangement uses TRBV6-5 and TRBJ1-1; D gene unclear. The V and J ends lost 7 bases and 3 bases respectively, with 6 bases between them. The CDR3 covers 11 residues. Germline loops: CDR1 MNHEY, CDR2 SVGAGI. This chain's CDR3 is CASKDYTEAFF. DNA for the CDR3: TGTGCCAGCAAAGACTACACTGAAGCTTTCTTT.